The present entry profiles one T cell receptor (beta chain) with its context. In the original analysis: Nucleated cell number was recorded as an estimate derived from reference gene primer amplification. Profiled with immunoSEQ multiplex PCR; TCRdb holds only in-frame clones, not every one. The V and J calls and clone size are taken from that table; D and trimming were inferred from the DNA. The repertoire holds around 310,000 clones, more than 75% seen once, with about 3.9% in the top ten. CDR1 MNHEY and CDR2 SMNVEV come from the germline V gene (reference sequence). Between the trimmed V and J ends, which lost 0 bases and 7 bases, there was a span of 19 bases. This CDR3 region has 16 residues. This sample was taken from a study of blood T cell repertoires in COVID-19. Across the study: Acute and convalescent COVID-19 specimens originated in the United States, Italy and Spain. T cells, B-cell-depleted T cells, or PBMCs provided the cDNA or gDNA that served as material.

The TCR was taken from a woman aged 50 to 60 with active or convalescent COVID-19. The chain uses TRBV27 and TRBJ2-7, with a weak D call TRBD2 (5 bases). The specimen was peripheral blood. The CDR3 DNA reads TGTGCCAGCAGTTTATCCGGGGATAGTGGGGTTTTGGAGCAGTACTTC. Translating gives CASSLSGDSGVLEQYF.